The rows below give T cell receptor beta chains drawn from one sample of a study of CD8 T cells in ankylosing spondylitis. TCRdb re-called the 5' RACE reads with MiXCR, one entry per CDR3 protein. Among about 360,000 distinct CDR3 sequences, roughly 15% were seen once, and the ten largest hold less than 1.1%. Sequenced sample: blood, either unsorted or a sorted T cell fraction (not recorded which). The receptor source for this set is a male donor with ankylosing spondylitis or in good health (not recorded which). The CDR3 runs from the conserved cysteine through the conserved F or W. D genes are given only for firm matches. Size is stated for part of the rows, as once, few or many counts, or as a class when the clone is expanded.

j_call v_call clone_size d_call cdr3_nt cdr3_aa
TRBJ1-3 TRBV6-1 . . TGTGCCAGCAGGGGGGACTCCGGAAACACCATATATTTT CASRGDSGNTIYF
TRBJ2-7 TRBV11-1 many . TGTGCCAGCAGGAAAGACAGGAACTACGAGCAGTACTTC CASRKDRNYEQYF
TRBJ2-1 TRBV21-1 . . TGTGCCAGCAGCAGGGTGAGGCTAGCGGGTTTCTTATTTTCCTACAATGAGCAGTTCTTC CASSRVRLAGFLFSYNEQFF
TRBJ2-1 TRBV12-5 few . TGTGCTAGTGGTTTGGTACCTGGCCGGGAGCCCAATGAGCAGTTCTTC CASGLVPGREPNEQFF
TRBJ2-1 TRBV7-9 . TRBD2 TGTGCCAGCAGCTTTACTAGCGGGTATTACAATGAGCAGTTCTTC CASSFTSGYYNEQFF
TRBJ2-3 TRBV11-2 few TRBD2 TGTGCCAGCAGCTGGGGTGGAGCGGGGCACAACACAGATACGCAGTATTTT CASSWGGAGHNTDTQYF
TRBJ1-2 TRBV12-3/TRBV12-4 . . TGTGCCAGCAGTCGCTTCGGGTGGACCTATGGCTACACCTTC CASSRFGWTYGYTF
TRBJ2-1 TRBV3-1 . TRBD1 TGTGCCAGCAGCCAGCCCGACAGGGCCTTCTACAATGAGCAGTTCTTC CASSQPDRAFYNEQFF
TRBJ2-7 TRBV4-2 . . TGTGCCAGCAGCCGAGATAAAGGGCGTAGCTCCTACGAGCAGTACTTC CASSRDKGRSSYEQYF
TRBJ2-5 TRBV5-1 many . TGCGCCAGCAGATCACTTACAGGAGCCCAAGAGACCCAGTACTTC CASRSLTGAQETQYF
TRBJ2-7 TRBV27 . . TGTGCCAGCAATAGGATCGGGAAACCCTCCTACGAGCAGTACTTC CASNRIGKPSYEQYF
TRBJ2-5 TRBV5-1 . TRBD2 TGCGCCAGCAGCCGGGGAACTGGACTAGCGGGACAAGAGACCCAGTACTTC CASSRGTGLAGQETQYF
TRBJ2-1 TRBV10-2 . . TGCGCCAGCAGCCCGCCGGGACCCGTAGGTGAGCAGTTCTTC CASSPPGPVGEQFF
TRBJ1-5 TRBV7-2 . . TGTGCCAGCAGCTTAGGGTCAGCGGGCAATCAGCCCCAGCATTTT CASSLGSAGNQPQHF
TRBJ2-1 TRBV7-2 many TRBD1 TGTGCCAGCAGCTTAGCGGGACAGGATTACAATGAGCAGTTCTTC CASSLAGQDYNEQFF
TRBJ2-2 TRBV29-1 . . TGCAGCGTTGAATTTGACTTTTACACCGGGGAGCTGTTTTTT CSVEFDFYTGELFF
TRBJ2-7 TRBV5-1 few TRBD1 TGCGCCAGCAGCTTGGAGGGACAGGGTTCACAGCAGTACTTC CASSLEGQGSQQYF
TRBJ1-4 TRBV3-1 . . TGTGCCAGCAGCCAATTAGGGGCAAGGATTGAAAAACTGTTTTTT CASSQLGARIEKLFF
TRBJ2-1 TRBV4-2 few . TGTGCCAGCAGCCCGGGGGTAGGGGGCTCCTACAATGAGCAGTTCTTC CASSPGVGGSYNEQFF
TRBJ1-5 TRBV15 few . TGTGCCACCAGCCGGGGGTACGGGGGCAATCAGCCCCAGCATTTT CATSRGYGGNQPQHF
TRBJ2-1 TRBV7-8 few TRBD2 TGTGCCAGCAGCCCCGGACTAGCGGGGGTGGGGCAGTTCTTC CASSPGLAGVGQFF
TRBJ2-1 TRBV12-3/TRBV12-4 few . TGTGCCAGCAGTTCCATCCGAGGCAATGAGCAGTTCTTC CASSSIRGNEQFF
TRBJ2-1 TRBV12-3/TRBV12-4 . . TGTGCCAGCAGTCTCCTCGGGACGGTAAGGGGCAATGAGCAGTTCTTC CASSLLGTVRGNEQFF
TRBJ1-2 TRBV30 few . TGTGCCTGGAGTGGACAGCTCGTTGCATATGGCTACACCTTC CAWSGQLVAYGYTF
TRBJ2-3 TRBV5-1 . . TGCGCCAGCAGCTTGGATAAGGGATGGGATACGCAGTATTTT CASSLDKGWDTQYF
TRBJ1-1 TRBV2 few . TGTGCCAGCAGTGATACCGTGAACACTGAAGCTTTCTTT CASSDTVNTEAFF
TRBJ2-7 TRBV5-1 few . TGCGCCAGCAGCGACAGAGACGAGCAGTACTTC CASSDRDEQYF
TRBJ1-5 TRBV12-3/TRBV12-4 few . TGTGCCAGCACCGGGGATAGCAATCAGCCCCAGCATTTT CASTGDSNQPQHF
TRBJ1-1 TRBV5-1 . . TGCGCCAGCAGCAGTGTAGGGGGGACCACTGAAGCTTTCTTT CASSSVGGTTEAFF
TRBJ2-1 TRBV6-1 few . TGTGCCAGCAGTGAAATGCAGTGGGGGGCTGAGCAGTTCTTC CASSEMQWGAEQFF
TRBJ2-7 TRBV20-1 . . TGCAGTGCCCCCCGGACAGAGAGCTACGAGCAGTACTTC CSAPRTESYEQYF
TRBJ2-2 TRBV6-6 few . TGTGCCAGCAGTTCTGCCGGGACCGGGGAGCTGTTTTTT CASSSAGTGELFF
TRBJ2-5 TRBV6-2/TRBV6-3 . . TGTGCCAGCAGGGGTGGTCAAGAGACCCAGTACTTC CASRGGQETQYF
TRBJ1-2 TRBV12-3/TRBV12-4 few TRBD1 TGTGCCAGCAGTTCTTATGGGGACAGGGAGCCGGGAGGCTACACCTTC CASSSYGDREPGGYTF
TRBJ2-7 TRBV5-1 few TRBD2 TGCGCCAGCAGCGAACGACTAGCGGGAGAGGACGAGCAGTACTTC CASSERLAGEDEQYF
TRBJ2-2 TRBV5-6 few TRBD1 TGTGCCAGCAGCCGGGGACAGGGTATTACCGGGGAGCTGTTTTTT CASSRGQGITGELFF
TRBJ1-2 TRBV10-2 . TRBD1 TGCGCCAGCAGTGTGGACAGGGGGGTGTCTGGCTACACCTTC CASSVDRGVSGYTF
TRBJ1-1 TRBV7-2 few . TGTGCCAGCAGCTTAGCGCCCGGGGTTGCTGAAGCTTTCTTT CASSLAPGVAEAFF
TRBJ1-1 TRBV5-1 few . TGCGCCAGTTGGGACTTAAGCGATGAAGCTTTCTTT CASWDLSDEAFF
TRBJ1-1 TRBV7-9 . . TGTGCCAGCAGCCTGGGGCGCGCGGTGGGCACTGAAGCTTTCTTT CASSLGRAVGTEAFF
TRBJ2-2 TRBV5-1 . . TGCGCCAGCAGCACCAAGTCGCAACCCGGGGAGCTGTTTTTT CASSTKSQPGELFF
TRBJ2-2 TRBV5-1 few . TGCGCCAGCAGCTTGGGGTTCTCCGGGGAGCTGTTTTTT CASSLGFSGELFF
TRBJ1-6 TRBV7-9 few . TGTGCCAGCAGCCCCGGGAGAGAATCACCCCTCCACTTT CASSPGRESPLHF
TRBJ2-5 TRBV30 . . TGTGCCTGGAGACAGTCTCAAGAGACCCAGTACTTC CAWRQSQETQYF
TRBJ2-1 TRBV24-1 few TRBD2 TGTGCCACCAGTGAAAGCGGGAGTGTGTCCTACAATGAGCAGTTCTTC CATSESGSVSYNEQFF
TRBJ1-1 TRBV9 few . TGTGCCAGCGGTTTACAGGGCGGCACTGAAGCTTTCTTT CASGLQGGTEAFF
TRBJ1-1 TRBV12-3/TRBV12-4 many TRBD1 TGTGCCAGCAGTTCGGACAGGCCCGTTCTCACTGAAGCTTTCTTT CASSSDRPVLTEAFF
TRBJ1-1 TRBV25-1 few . TGTGCCAGCAGTGCCCTCCCGAGCACTGAAGCTTTCTTT CASSALPSTEAFF
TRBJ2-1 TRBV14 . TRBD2 TGTGCCAGCAGCCTTGGGGAAGCTAGCGGGAGCCTCGTATTGGATGAGCAGTTCTTC CASSLGEASGSLVLDEQFF
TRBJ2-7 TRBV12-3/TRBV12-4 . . TGTGCCAGCAGTTTAATCCTAGCTTCTCTGGGGGAGCAGTACTTC CASSLILASLGEQYF
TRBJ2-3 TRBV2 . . TGTGCCAGCAGTGACCGCGGAAGGACGCAGTATTTT CASSDRGRTQYF
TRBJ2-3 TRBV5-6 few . TGTGCCAGCAGCTTGGTCGATGCGGGTTACACAGATACGCAGTATTTT CASSLVDAGYTDTQYF
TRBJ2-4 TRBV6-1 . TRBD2 TGTGCCAGCAGCCGGAAATCCACAGCGGGAGTGGCGGACATTCAGTACTTC CASSRKSTAGVADIQYF
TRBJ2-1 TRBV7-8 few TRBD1 TGTGCCAGCAGCTCGTGGGGGGACAGGGGAATCAGTGAGCAGTTCTTC CASSSWGDRGISEQFF
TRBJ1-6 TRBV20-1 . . TGCAGTGCTAGAGTACAATTAGCTTCACCCCTCCACTTT CSARVQLASPLHF
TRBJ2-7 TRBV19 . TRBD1 TGTGCCAGTGCCGTAACAGGGGGGTACGAGCAGTACTTC CASAVTGGYEQYF
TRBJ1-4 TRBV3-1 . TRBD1 TGTGCCAGCAGCCAAGGGACAGGTTCAGCAACTAATGAAAAACTGTTTTTT CASSQGTGSATNEKLFF
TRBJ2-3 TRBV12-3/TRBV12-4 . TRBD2 TGTGCCAGCAGTTTAAATTTACTAGCGGGTCGCACAGATACGCAGTATTTT CASSLNLLAGRTDTQYF
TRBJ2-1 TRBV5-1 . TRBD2 TGCGCCAGCAGCTTGGTACTAGCGGGAATCCACAATGAGCAGTTCTTC CASSLVLAGIHNEQFF
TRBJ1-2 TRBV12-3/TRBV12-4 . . TGTGCCAGCAGCGAACAGGGAAGACTCTATGGCTACACCTTC CASSEQGRLYGYTF